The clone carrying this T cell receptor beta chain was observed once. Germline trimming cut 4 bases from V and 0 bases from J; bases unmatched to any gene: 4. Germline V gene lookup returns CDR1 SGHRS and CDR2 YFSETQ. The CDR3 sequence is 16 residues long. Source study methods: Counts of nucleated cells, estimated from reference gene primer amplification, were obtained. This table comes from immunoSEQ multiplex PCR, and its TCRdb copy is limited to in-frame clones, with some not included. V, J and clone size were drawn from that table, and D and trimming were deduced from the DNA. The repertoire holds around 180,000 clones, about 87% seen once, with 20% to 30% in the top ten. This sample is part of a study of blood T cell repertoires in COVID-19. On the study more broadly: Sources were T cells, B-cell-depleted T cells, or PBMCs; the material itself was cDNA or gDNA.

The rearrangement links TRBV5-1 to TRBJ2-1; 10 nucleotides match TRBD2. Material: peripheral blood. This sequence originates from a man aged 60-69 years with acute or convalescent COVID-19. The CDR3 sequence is CASSPSGGSSYNEQFF. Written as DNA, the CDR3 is TGCGCCAGCAGCCCTAGCGGGGGCAGCTCCTACAATGAGCAGTTCTTC.